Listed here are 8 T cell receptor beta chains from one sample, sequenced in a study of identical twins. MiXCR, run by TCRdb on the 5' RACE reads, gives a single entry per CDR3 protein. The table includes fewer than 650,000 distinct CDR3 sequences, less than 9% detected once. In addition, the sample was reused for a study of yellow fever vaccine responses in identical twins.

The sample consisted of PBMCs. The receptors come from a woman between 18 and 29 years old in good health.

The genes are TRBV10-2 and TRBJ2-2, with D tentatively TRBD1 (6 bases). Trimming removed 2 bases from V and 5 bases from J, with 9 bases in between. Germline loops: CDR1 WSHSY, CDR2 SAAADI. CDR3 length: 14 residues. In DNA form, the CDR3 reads TGCGCCAGCAGTGAGACAGGGTGGACCGGGGAGCTGTTTTTT. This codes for CASSETGWTGELFF.

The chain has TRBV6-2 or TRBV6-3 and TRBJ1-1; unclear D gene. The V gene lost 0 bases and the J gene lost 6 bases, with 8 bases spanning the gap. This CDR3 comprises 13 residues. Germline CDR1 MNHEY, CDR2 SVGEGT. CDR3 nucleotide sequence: TGTGCCAGCAGTTACTCGGTAAGCTCTGAAGCTTTCTTT. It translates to CASSYSVSSEAFF.

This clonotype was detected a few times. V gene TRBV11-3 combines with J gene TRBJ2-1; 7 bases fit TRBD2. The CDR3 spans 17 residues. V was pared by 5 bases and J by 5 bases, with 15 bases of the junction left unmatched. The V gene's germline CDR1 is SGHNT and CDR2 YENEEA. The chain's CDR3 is CASSPPPYLAAHNEQFF. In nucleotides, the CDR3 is TGTGCCAGCAGCCCCCCCCCGTACCTAGCGGCCCACAATGAGCAGTTCTTC.

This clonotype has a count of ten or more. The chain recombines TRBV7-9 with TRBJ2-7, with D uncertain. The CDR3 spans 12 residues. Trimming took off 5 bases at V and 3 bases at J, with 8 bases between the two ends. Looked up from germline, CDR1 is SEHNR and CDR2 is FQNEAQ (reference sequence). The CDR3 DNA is TGTGCCAGCAGCCCTAGGGTCTACGAGCAGTACTTC. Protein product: CASSPRVYEQYF.

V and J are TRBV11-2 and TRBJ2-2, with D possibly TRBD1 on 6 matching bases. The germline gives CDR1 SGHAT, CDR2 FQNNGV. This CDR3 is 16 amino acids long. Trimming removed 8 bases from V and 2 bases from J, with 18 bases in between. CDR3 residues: CASGLQGMTNTGELFF. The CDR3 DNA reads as TGTGCCAGCGGATTACAGGGAATGACAAACACCGGGGAGCTGTTTTTT.

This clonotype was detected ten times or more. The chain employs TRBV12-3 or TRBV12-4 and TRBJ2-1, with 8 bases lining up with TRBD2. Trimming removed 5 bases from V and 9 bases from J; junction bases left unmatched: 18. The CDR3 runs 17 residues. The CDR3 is CASSGTGPGLVRGEQFF. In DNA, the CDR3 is TGTGCCAGCAGTGGTACCGGTCCGGGACTAGTTCGCGGTGAGCAGTTCTTC.

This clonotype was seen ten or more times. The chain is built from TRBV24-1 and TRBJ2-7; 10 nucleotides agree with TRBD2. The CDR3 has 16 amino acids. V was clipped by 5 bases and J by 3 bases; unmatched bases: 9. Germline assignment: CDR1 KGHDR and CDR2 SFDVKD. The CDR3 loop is CATSAPRTSGCYEQYF. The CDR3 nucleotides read TGTGCCACCAGTGCCCCGAGGACTAGCGGCTGCTACGAGCAGTACTTC.

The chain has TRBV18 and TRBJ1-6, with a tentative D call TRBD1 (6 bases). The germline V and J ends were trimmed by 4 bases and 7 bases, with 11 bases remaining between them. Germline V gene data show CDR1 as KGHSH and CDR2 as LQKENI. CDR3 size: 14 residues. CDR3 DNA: TGTGCCAGCTCACAACAGGGAGGCAATTCACCCCTCCACTTT. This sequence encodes CASSQQGGNSPLHF.